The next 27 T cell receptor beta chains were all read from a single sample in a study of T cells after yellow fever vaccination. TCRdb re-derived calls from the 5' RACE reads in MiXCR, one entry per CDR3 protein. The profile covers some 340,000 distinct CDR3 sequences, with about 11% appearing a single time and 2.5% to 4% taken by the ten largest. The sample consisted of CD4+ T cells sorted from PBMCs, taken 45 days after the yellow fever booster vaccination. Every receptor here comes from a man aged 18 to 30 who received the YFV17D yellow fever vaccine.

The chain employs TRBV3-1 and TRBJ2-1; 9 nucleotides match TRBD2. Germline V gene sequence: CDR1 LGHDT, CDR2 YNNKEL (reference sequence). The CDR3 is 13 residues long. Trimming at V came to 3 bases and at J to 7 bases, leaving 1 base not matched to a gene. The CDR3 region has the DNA TGTGCCAGCAGCCATAGCGGGGGTAATGAGCAGTTCTTC. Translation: CASSHSGGNEQFF.

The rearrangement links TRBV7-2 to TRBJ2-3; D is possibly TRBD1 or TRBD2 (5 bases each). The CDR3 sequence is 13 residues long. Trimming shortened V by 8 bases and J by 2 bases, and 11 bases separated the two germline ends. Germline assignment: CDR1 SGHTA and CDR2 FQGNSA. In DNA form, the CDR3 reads TGTGCCAGCCTCGGGGCTAACACAGATACGCAGTATTTT. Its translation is CASLGANTDTQYF. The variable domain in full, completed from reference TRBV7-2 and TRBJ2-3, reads GAGVSQSPSNKVTEKGKDVELRCDPISGHTALYWYRQSLGQGLEFLIYFQGNSAPDKSGLPSDRFSAERTGGSVSTLTIQRTQQEDSAVYLCASLGANTDTQYFGPGTRLTVL.

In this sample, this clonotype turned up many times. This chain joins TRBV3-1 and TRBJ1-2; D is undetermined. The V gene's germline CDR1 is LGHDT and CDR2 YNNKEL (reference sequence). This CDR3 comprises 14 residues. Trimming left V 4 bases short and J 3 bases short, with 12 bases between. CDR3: CASSRREVDYGYTF. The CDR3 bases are TGTGCCAGCAGCCGCCGAGAGGTAGACTATGGCTACACCTTC.

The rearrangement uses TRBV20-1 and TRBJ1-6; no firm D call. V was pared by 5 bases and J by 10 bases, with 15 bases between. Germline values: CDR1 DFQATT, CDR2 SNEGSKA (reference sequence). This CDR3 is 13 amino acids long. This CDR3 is CSASRTEGSPLHF. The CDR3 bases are TGCAGTGCTTCTCGGACTGAGGGCTCACCCCTCCACTTT.

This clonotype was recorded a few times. The CDR3 here is CSASSPNTEAFF. Written as DNA, the CDR3 is TGCAGTGCTAGTAGCCCGAACACTGAAGCTTTCTTT. The rearrangement uses TRBV20-1 and TRBJ1-1; D gene ambiguous. The CDR3 covers 12 residues. Germline CDR1 reads DFQATT; CDR2 reads SNEGSKA (reference sequence). V lost 3 bases and J lost 1, with 6 bases in between.

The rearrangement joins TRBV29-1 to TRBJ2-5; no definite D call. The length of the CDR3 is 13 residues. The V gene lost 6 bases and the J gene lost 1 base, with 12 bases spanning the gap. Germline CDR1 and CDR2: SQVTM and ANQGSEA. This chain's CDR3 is CSVELGFQETQYF. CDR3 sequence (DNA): TGCAGCGTCGAGTTGGGGTTCCAAGAGACCCAGTACTTC.

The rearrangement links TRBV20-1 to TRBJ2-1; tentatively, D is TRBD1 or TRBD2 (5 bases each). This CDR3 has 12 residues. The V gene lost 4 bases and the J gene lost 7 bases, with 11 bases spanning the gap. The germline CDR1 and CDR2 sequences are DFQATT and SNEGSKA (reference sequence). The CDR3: CSATQGGNEQFF. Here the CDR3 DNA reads TGCAGTGCTACTCAGGGCGGGAATGAGCAGTTCTTC.

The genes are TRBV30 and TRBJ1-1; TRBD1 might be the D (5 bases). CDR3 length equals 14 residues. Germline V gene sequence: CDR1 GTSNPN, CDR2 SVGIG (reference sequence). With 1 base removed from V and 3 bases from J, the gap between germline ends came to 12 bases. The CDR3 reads CAWSAGRGYTEAFF. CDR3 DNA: TGTGCCTGGAGTGCGGGAAGGGGTTACACTGAAGCTTTCTTT.

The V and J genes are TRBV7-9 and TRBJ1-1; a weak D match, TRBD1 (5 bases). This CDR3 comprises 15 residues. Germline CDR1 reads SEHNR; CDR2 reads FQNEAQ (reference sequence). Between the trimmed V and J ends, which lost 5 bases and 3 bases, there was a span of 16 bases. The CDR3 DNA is TGTGCCAGCAGCGCTAGTCCCCGCAGGGACACTGAAGCTTTCTTT. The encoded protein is CASSASPRRDTEAFF.

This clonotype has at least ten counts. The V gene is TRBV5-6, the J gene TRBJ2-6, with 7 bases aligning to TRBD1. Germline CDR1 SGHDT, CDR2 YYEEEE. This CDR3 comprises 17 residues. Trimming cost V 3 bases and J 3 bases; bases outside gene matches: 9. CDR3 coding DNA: TGTGCCAGCAGCTCCGACAGGGCAAGGGATGGGGCCAACGTCCTGACTTTC. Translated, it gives CASSSDRARDGANVLTF.

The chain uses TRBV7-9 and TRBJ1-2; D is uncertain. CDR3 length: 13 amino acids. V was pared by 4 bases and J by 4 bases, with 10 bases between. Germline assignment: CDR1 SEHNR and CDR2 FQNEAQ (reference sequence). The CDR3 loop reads CASSSGFSYGYTF. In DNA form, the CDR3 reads TGTGCCAGCAGCTCAGGTTTCAGCTATGGCTACACCTTC. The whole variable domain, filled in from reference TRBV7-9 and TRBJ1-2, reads DTGVSQNPRHKITKRGQNVTFRCDPISEHNRLYWYRQTLGQGPEFLTYFQNEAQLEKSRLLSDRFSAERPKGSFSTLEIQRTEQGDSAMYLCASSSGFSYGYTFGSGTRLTVV.

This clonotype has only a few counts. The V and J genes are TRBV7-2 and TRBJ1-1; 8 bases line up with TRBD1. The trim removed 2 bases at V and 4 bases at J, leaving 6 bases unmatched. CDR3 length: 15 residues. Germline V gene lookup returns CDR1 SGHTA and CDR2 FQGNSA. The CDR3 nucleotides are TGTGCCAGCAGCTTAAGTTGGACAGGGACCACTGAAGCTTTCTTT. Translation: CASSLSWTGTTEAFF.

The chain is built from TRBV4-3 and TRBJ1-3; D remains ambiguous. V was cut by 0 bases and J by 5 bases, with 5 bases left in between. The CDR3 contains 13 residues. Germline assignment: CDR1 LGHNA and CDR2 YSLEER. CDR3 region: CASSQEARNTIYF. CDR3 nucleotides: TGCGCCAGCAGCCAAGAGGCGAGAAACACCATATATTTT.

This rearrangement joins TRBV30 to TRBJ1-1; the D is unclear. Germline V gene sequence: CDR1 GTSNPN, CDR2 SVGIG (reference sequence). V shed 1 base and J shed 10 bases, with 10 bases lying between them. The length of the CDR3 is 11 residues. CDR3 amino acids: CAWSGSRVAFF. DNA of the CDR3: TGTGCCTGGAGTGGGTCTCGGGTAGCTTTCTTT. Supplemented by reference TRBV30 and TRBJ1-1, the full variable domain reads SQTIHQWPATLVQPVGSPLSLECTVEGTSNPNLYWYRQAAGRGLQLLFYSVGIGQISSEVPQNLSASRPQDRQFILSSKKLLLSDSGFYLCAWSGSRVAFFGQGTRLTVV.

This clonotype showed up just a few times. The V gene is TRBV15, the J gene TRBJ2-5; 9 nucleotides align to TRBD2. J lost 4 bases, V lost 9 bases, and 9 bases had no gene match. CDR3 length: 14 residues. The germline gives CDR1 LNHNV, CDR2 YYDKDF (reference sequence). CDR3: CATLSGGLGETQYF. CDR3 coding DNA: TGTGCCACTTTAAGCGGGGGGCTTGGAGAGACCCAGTACTTC.

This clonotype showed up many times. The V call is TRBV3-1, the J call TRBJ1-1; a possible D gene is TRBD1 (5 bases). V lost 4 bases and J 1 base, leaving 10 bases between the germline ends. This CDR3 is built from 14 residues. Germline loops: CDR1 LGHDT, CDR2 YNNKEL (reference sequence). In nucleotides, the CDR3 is TGTGCCAGCAGCCTTACGGGGACGAACACTGAAGCTTTCTTT. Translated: CASSLTGTNTEAFF. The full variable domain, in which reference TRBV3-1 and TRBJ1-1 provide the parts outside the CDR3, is DTAVSQTPKYLVTQMGNDKSIKCEQNLGHDTMYWYKQDSKKFLKIMFSYNNKELIINETVPNRFSPKSPDKAHLNLHINSLELGDSAVYFCASSLTGTNTEAFFGQGTRLTVV.

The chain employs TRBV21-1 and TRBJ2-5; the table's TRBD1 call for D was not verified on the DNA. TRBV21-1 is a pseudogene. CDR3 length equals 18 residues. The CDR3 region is CASSKRPRQVPLGETQYF. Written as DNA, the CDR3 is TGTGCCAGCAGCAAACGACCGAGACAGGTCCCACTAGGGGAGACCCAGTACTTC.

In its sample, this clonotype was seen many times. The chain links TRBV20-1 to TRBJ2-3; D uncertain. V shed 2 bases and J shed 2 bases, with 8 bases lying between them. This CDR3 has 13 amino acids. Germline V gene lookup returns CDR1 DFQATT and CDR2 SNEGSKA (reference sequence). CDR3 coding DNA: TGCAGTGCTAGACCCCAAAACACAGATACGCAGTATTTT. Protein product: CSARPQNTDTQYF.

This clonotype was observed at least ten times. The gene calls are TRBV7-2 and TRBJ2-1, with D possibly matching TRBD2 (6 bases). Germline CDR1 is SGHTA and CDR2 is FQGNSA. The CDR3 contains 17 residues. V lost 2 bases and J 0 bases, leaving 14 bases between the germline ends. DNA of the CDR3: TGTGCCAGCAGCTTAAGTTTTAGCGGAAGCTCCTACAATGAGCAGTTCTTC. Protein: CASSLSFSGSSYNEQFF. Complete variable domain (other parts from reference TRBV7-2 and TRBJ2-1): GAGVSQSPSNKVTEKGKDVELRCDPISGHTALYWYRQSLGQGLEFLIYFQGNSAPDKSGLPSDRFSAERTGGSVSTLTIQRTQQEDSAVYLCASSLSFSGSSYNEQFFGPGTRLTVL.

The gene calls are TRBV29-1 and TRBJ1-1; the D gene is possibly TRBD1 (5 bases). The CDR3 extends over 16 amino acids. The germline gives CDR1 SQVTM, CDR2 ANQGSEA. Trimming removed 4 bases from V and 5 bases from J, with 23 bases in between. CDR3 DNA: TGCAGCGTTGGAATGTGGAGAGGGGCCTTCGGGACTGAAGCTTTCTTT. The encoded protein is CSVGMWRGAFGTEAFF. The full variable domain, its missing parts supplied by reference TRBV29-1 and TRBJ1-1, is SAVISQKPSRDICQRGTSLTIQCQVDSQVTMMFWYRQQPGQSLTLIATANQGSEATYESGFVIDKFPISRPNLTFSTLTVSNMSPEDSSIYLCSVGMWRGAFGTEAFFGQGTRLTVV.

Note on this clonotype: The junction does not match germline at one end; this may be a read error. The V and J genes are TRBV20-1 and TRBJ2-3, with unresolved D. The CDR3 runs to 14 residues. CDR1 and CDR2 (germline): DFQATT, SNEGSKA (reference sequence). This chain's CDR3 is CSARALLSTDTQYF. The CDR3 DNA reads TGCAGTGCCAGAGCCCTCCTAAGCACAGATACGCAGTATTTT.

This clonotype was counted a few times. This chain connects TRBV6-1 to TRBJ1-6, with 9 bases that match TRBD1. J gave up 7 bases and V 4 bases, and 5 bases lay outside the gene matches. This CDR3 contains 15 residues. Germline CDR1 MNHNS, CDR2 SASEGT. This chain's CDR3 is CASSATDRGNSPLHF. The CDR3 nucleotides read TGTGCCAGCAGTGCAACAGACAGGGGGAATTCACCCCTCCACTTT.

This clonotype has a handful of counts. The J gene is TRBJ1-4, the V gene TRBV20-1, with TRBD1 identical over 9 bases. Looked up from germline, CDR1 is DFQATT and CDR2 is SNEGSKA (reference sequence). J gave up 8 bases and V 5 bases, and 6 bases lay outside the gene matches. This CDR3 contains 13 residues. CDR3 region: CSAAGTGHEKLFF. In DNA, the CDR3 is TGCAGTGCTGCCGGGACAGGGCACGAAAAACTGTTTTTT.

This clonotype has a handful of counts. CDR3 amino acids: CASSSHRGRNTEAFF. The CDR3 DNA follows: TGTGCCAGCAGCTCCCACAGGGGTAGGAACACTGAAGCTTTCTTT. The chain carries TRBV7-3 and TRBJ1-1; 7 bases match TRBD1. CDR1 and CDR2 from the germline V gene are SGHTA and FQGTGA. This CDR3 comprises 15 residues. Trimming removed 4 bases from V and 1 base from J; junction bases left unmatched: 6.

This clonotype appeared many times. The CDR3 sequence is CASRPLTGSQETQYF. CDR3 bases: TGTGCCAGCAGGCCCTTGACAGGAAGCCAAGAGACCCAGTACTTC. This rearrangement joins TRBV12-3 or TRBV12-4 to TRBJ2-5, with a possible D match to TRBD1 (6 bases). V was cut by 6 bases and J by 1 base, with 15 bases left in between. This CDR3 contains 15 residues.

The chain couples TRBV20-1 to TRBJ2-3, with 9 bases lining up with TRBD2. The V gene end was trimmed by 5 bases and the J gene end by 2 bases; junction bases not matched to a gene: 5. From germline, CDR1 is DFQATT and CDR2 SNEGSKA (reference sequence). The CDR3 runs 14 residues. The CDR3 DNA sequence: TGCAGTGCTGGGAGCGGGGGGCACACAGATACGCAGTATTTT. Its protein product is CSAGSGGHTDTQYF.

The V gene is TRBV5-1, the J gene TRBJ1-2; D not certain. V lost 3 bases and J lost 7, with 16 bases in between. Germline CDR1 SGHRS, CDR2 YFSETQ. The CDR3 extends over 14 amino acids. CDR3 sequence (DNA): TGCGCCAGCAGCTCGTTTAATGGGGAAAGTGGCTACACCTTC. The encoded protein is CASSSFNGESGYTF.